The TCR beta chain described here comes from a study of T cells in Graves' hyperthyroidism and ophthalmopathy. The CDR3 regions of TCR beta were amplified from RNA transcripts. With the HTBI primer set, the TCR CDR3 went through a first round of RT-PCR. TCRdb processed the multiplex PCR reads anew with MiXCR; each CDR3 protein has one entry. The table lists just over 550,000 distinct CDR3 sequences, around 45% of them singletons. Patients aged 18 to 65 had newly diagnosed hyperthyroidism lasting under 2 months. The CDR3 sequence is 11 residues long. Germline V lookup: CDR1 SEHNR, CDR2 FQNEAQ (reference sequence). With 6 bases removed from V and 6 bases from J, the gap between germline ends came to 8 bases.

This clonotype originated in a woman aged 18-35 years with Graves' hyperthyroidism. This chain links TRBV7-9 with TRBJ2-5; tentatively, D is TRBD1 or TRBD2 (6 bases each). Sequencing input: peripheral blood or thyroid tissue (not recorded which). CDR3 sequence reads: CASRRDKTQYF. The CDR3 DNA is TGTGCCAGCAGGCGGGACAAGACCCAGTACTTC.